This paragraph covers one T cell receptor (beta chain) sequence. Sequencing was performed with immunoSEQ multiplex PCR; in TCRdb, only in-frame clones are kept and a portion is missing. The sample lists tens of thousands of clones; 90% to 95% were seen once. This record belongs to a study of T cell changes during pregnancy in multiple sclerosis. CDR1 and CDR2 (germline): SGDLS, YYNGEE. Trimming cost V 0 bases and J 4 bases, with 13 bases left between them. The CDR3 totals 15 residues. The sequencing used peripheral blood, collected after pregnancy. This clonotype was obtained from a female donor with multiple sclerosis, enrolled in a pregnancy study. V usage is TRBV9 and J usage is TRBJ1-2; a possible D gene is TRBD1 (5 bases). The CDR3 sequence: CASSVAQGFGYGYTF. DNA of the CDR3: TGTGCCAGCAGCGTAGCCCAGGGATTTGGCTATGGCTACACCTTC.